This passage covers 11 T cell receptor beta chains from one sample sequenced in a study of cytomegalovirus exposure and HLA in healthy donors. The PCR ran on 60 Vbeta and 13 Jbeta primers. Some clones are missing from TCRdb's copy, which holds only in-frame ones; the method was immunoSEQ multiplex PCR. This sample carries some 120,000 clones, 70% to 75% of them seen once, and the ten largest clones take around 3.9%. The sequencing input was PBMCs. These receptors were taken from a woman in her thirties or forties in good health and CMV-seronegative.

This clone was found once. Germline is not matched at one junction end, which may reflect a read error. CDR3 residues: CASSLFSLGTDAQYF. Written as DNA, the CDR3 is TGTGCCAGCAGTTTATTTAGCCTGGGGACAGATGCGCAGTATTTT. The genes are TRBV27 and TRBJ2-3, with 7 bases fitting TRBD1. This CDR3 is built from 15 residues. CDR1 and CDR2 (germline): MNHEY, SMNVEV (reference sequence).

As for this clone: One end of the junction varies from germline; a read error may be responsible. The sample contains more than one DNA sequence encoding this CDR3. The V and J genes are TRBV6-1 and TRBJ2-7; tentative D call: TRBD2 (5 bases). Germline CDR1 reads MNHNS; CDR2 reads SASEGT. The CDR3 has 15 residues. The CDR3: CASSAEEKAAYEQYF. The CDR3, as DNA: TGTGCCAGTAGTGCGGAGGAGAAAGCGGCCTACGAGCAGTACTTC.

The chain has TRBV29-1 and TRBJ1-1; D unclear. This CDR3 region has 11 residues. Germline V CDR1 and CDR2: SQVTM, ANQGSEA. V was pared by 0 bases and J by 5 bases, with 4 bases between. CDR3 nucleotide sequence: TGCAGCGTTGAAGATGCGACTGAAGCTTTCTTT. This translates into CSVEDATEAFF. Complete variable domain (other parts from reference TRBV29-1 and TRBJ1-1): SAVISQKPSRDICQRGTSLTIQCQVDSQVTMMFWYRQQPGQSLTLIATANQGSEATYESGFVIDKFPISRPNLTFSTLTVSNMSPEDSSIYLCSVEDATEAFFGQGTRLTVV.

The chain employs TRBV18 and TRBJ2-3; TRBD2 aligns across 7 bases. The germline V gene has CDR1 KGHSH and CDR2 LQKENI. The CDR3 has 15 residues. The V gene end was trimmed by 3 bases and the J gene end by 1 base; junction bases not matched to a gene: 4. The CDR3 DNA reads as TGTGCCAGCTCACCCCGGGAGGCAGGCACAGATACGCAGTATTTT. Translated, it gives CASSPREAGTDTQYF.

This chain uses TRBV27 with TRBJ1-1; 9 bases agree with TRBD1. Germline trimming cut 5 bases from V and 4 bases from J; bases unmatched to any gene: 8. Germline lookup yields CDR1 MNHEY and CDR2 SMNVEV (reference sequence). The CDR3 has 15 amino acids. CDR3 loop: CASSPRQGVSTEAFF. In DNA form, the CDR3 reads TGTGCCAGCAGTCCGAGACAGGGGGTTTCCACTGAAGCTTTCTTT.

The chain carries TRBV7-3 and TRBJ1-5; possible D gene TRBD1, 6 bases. Germline lookup yields CDR1 SGHTA and CDR2 FQGTGA. The CDR3 has 13 residues. Trimming left V 10 bases short and J 2 bases short, with 12 bases between. CDR3 DNA: TGTGCCAAAAGGGACACAGGCAATCAGCCCCAGCATTTT. This translates into CAKRDTGNQPQHF.

This sequence joins TRBV16 and TRBJ2-7; 9 nucleotides agree with TRBD1. Per germline, CDR1 KGHSY and CDR2 FQNENV. The CDR3 contains 15 residues. The ends lost 4 bases at V and 4 bases at J; junction bases unmatched: 8. The CDR3 reads CASSLTGTGPYEQYF. CDR3 nucleotide sequence: TGTGCCAGCAGCCTCACCGGGACAGGGCCATACGAGCAGTACTTC.

The V and J genes are TRBV18 and TRBJ2-7; TRBD1 agrees at 11 bases. V lost 3 bases to trimming and J lost 13 bases; unmatched junction nucleotides: 14. Germline CDR1 reads KGHSH; CDR2 reads LQKENI. CDR3 size: 15 residues. The CDR3 protein is CASSPGGTGGSLLYF. CDR3 nucleotides: TGTGCCAGCTCACCGGGGGGGACAGGGGGTTCCCTCCTATACTTC.

The V gene is TRBV7-2, the J gene TRBJ2-5; D is unclear. Trimming removed 1 base at V and 2 bases at J, with 11 bases between. CDR3 size: 15 residues. Germline V gene lookup returns CDR1 SGHTA and CDR2 FQGNSA. The CDR3 bases are TGTGCCAGCAGCTTAGTCGATAGCTGGCAAGAGACCCAGTACTTC. It codes for CASSLVDSWQETQYF.

This chain uses TRBV9 with TRBJ2-1, with D hard to call. The CDR3 extends over 14 amino acids. CDR1 and CDR2 from the germline V gene are SGDLS and YYNGEE. V was shortened by 3 bases and J by 0 bases, with 7 bases between the two germline ends. This CDR3 is CASSAPSSYNEQFF. In DNA, the CDR3 is TGTGCCAGCAGCGCGCCCAGCTCCTACAATGAGCAGTTCTTC.

The CDR3 spells CAISEWHGGAYNEQFF. DNA for the CDR3: TGTGCCATCAGTGAGTGGCACGGGGGGGCTTACAATGAGCAGTTCTTC. V usage is TRBV10-3 and J usage is TRBJ2-1; 8 bases are a match to TRBD2. V was pared by 1 base and J by 4 bases, with 6 bases of the junction left unmatched. Germline loops: CDR1 ENHRY, CDR2 SYGVKD. The CDR3 totals 16 residues.